These T cell receptor beta chains were read from a single sample in a study of OX40 agonist ivuxolimab in advanced cancers. Method: immunoSEQ multiplex PCR; TCRdb's copy keeps in-frame clones and lacks some. The sample records 57,000 or so clones, approximately 86% being singletons. The starting material was CD4+ or CD8+ T cells sorted from blood, obtained in a trial of the OX40 agonist ivuxolimab. These receptors were collected from an adult with an advanced solid tumor such as melanoma, head and neck, liver or kidney cancer. Each CDR3 is given with its conserved first and last residue. The order of the fields is CDR3 length, J gene, V gene, CDR3 protein.

14,TRBJ2-2,TRBV21-1,CASSKGPRDGELFF
15,TRBJ2-3,TRBV7-9,CASSSLAGVTDTQYF
16,TRBJ2-1,TRBV5-6,CASTSLAGVFYNEQFF
14,TRBJ1-4,TRBV5-1,CASREDTTGEKLFF
16,TRBJ2-7,TRBV6-6,CASSFSHGSGGFEQYF
18,TRBJ2-5,TRBV4-1,CASSQDLLAGGGQETQYF
14,TRBJ1-1,TRBV29-1,CSVQTLGGLREAFF
14,TRBJ2-3,TRBV7-2,CASSLFVSSDTQYF
17,TRBJ2-1,TRBV5-1,CASSRGTSGGAYNEQFF
14,TRBJ1-2,TRBV27,CASSNRDQTYGYTF
13,TRBJ1-5,TRBV2,CASRRDRNQPQHF
14,TRBJ1-4,TRBV28,CASSLREANEKLFF
13,TRBJ2-5,TRBV9,CASYRVLQETQYF
17,TRBJ2-4,TRBV28,CASSRTYGTGNKNIQYF
17,TRBJ1-1,TRBV5-1,CASSLAHGGMMNTEAFF
17,TRBJ2-5,TRBV2,CASSRRFRTGEKETQYF
15,TRBJ2-1,TRBV14,CASSKPGQGAYEQFF
14,TRBJ1-4,TRBV5-6,CASSLGIGTVVLFF
13,TRBJ2-5,TRBV9,CASALAGRETQYF
18,TRBJ2-1,TRBV5-1,CASSLAPSGMSTYNEQFF
14,TRBJ1-3,TRBV28,CASSQQEHGNTIYF
11,TRBJ2-5,TRBV19,CATRGPETQYF
15,TRBJ2-3,TRBV7-9,CASSPGQGSTDTQYF
16,TRBJ1-4,TRBV5-1,CASSLVGFTTNEKLFF
15,TRBJ1-2,TRBV5-6,CASSLGPRQDYGYTF
13,TRBJ2-2,TRBV28,CASRAGYTGELFF
17,TRBJ1-5,TRBV21-1,CASSKVNRGSGNQPQHF
15,TRBJ2-1,TRBV9,CASSVVGGRADEQFF
13,TRBJ1-1,TRBV11-2,CASSLAGGTEAFF
15,TRBJ2-2,TRBV5-1,CASSFYHQMAGELFF
14,TRBJ2-7,TRBV16,CASSQSTGPTEQYF
16,TRBJ2-3,TRBV2,CASSVGRDPSTDTQYF
17,TRBJ1-2,TRBV28,CASSSHMGSGDGHGYTF
13,TRBJ2-7,TRBV19,CASSMSFGYEQYF
14,TRBJ2-3,TRBV19,CASSIGLSTDTQYF
16,TRBJ2-1,TRBV7-2,CASSLVIAVSYNEQFF
14,TRBJ1-3,TRBV9,CASSVEAEGNTIYF
11,TRBJ2-1,TRBV15,CATSSYNEQFF
18,TRBJ1-3,TRBV7-2,CASSLESGRRNSGNTIYF
15,TRBJ2-5,TRBV7-2,CASSLAGTSVETQYF
15,TRBJ1-5,TRBV7-9,CASSLDGTVAEPQHF